Below, 19 T cell receptor beta chains from the same sample are listed, as sequenced in a study of T cell changes during pregnancy in multiple sclerosis. TCRdb's copy holds only in-frame clones and misses some; the assay was immunoSEQ multiplex PCR. The sample has more than 65,000 clones; 80% to 95% are singletons. Here the sequenced sample was peripheral blood, taken in the first trimester of pregnancy. The receptors were sampled from a female donor with multiple sclerosis, enrolled in a pregnancy study.

The rearrangement uses TRBV11-3 and TRBJ1-1; no reliable D call. The CDR3 has 12 amino acids. V gave up 5 bases and J gave up 8 bases, with 12 bases separating them. The germline V gene encodes CDR1 SGHNT and CDR2 YENEEA. The CDR3 sequence is CASSPGGAEAFF. The DNA for the CDR3 is TGTGCCAGCAGCCCCGGAGGAGCCGAAGCTTTCTTT.

This chain links TRBV6-1 with TRBJ2-1, with D possibly being TRBD2 (6 bases). In germline, CDR1 is MNHNS, CDR2 SASEGT. Between the trimmed V and J ends, which lost 1 base and 12 bases, there was a span of 13 bases. This CDR3 has 13 residues. The DNA of the CDR3 is TGTGCCAGCAGTGAAGAATGGGAGGACCCGCAGTTCTTC. It encodes CASSEEWEDPQFF.

V usage is TRBV19 and J usage is TRBJ1-5, with D perhaps matching TRBD1 (5 bases). Trimming left V 4 bases short and J 5 bases short, with 15 bases between. CDR3 size: 15 residues. The germline V gene encodes CDR1 LNHDA and CDR2 SQIVND (reference sequence). Here the CDR3 DNA reads TGTGCCAGTAGTAGAACCGGGGACTGGGATCAGCCCCAGCATTTT. This gives the protein CASSRTGDWDQPQHF. The complete variable domain, with remaining parts taken from reference TRBV19 and TRBJ1-5, reads DGGITQSPKYLFRKEGQNVTLSCEQNLNHDAMYWYRQDPGQGLRLIYYSQIVNDFQKGDIAEGYSVSREKKESFPLTVTSAQKNPTAFYLCASSRTGDWDQPQHFGDGTRLSIL.

CDR3 in DNA: TGTGCCAGCAGCCCAAAGTCACGGGACAGGGGGTTTTATGAGCAGTTCTTC. This encodes CASSPKSRDRGFYEQFF. This chain links TRBV5-4 with TRBJ2-1; 11 nucleotides agree with TRBD1. CDR3 length: 17 residues. The V segment lost 4 bases and the J segment 8 bases; nucleotides outside the gene matches: 14. CDR1 is SGHNT, CDR2 YYREEE, per germline (reference sequence).

This clone was counted a single time. The genes are TRBV10-3 and TRBJ1-5; D unclear. Deletions cut 6 bases from V and 3 bases from J, with 15 bases between. The CDR3 contains 15 residues. Germline V CDR1 and CDR2: ENHRY, SYGVKD. CDR3 amino acids: CAIREGDTSNQPQHF. The CDR3 region has the DNA TGTGCCATCAGGGAAGGAGATACCTCCAATCAGCCCCAGCATTTT.

The chain combines TRBV6-1 with TRBJ1-2; weak D call: TRBD1 (5 bases). Germline V gene sequence: CDR1 MNHNS, CDR2 SASEGT. Deletions cut 3 bases from V and 7 bases from J, with 9 bases between. The CDR3 covers 12 residues. The CDR3 sequence: CASSDRVSGYTF. As DNA, the CDR3 is TGTGCCAGCAGTGACAGGGTTAGTGGCTACACCTTC.

The chain carries TRBV27 and TRBJ1-1; 7 positions agree with TRBD1. V shed 4 bases, J shed 4 bases, and the junction held 6 bases outside the gene matches. Germline loops: CDR1 MNHEY, CDR2 SMNVEV (reference sequence). CDR3 length: 14 residues. CDR3 nucleotide sequence: TGTGCCAGCAGTTCCCACAGGGGACCCACTGAAGCTTTCTTT. Protein: CASSSHRGPTEAFF.

The chain recombines TRBV27 with TRBJ2-7; no reliable D call. Deletions cut 3 bases from V and 0 bases from J, with 9 bases between. Germline assignment: CDR1 MNHEY and CDR2 SMNVEV (reference sequence). CDR3 length: 14 amino acids. CDR3 nucleotides: TGTGCCAGCAGTTTTTCCACGGGCTCCTACGAGCAGTACTTC. This encodes CASSFSTGSYEQYF.

This chain connects TRBV30 to TRBJ1-6; D not resolved. Looked up from germline, CDR1 is GTSNPN and CDR2 is SVGIG (reference sequence). V was clipped by 0 bases and J by 5 bases, with 8 bases between them. This CDR3 has 14 amino acids. CDR3 loop: CAWSVPPDNSPLHF. CDR3 DNA: TGTGCCTGGAGTGTACCTCCAGATAATTCACCCCTCCACTTT. The whole variable domain, filled in from reference TRBV30 and TRBJ1-6, reads SQTIHQWPATLVQPVGSPLSLECTVEGTSNPNLYWYRQAAGRGLQLLFYSVGIGQISSEVPQNLSASRPQDRQFILSSKKLLLSDSGFYLCAWSVPPDNSPLHFGNGTRLTVT.

This clone has just one count. The V gene is TRBV28, the J gene TRBJ1-1; tentatively, D is TRBD1 (5 bases). The germline V gene has CDR1 MDHEN and CDR2 SYDVKM. The length of the CDR3 is 14 residues. V shed 2 bases and J shed 4 bases, with 11 bases lying between them. The CDR3 region has the DNA TGTGCCAGCAGTTTAGGAGGGGTGGGCACTGAAGCTTTCTTT. Translation: CASSLGGVGTEAFF.

The J gene is TRBJ2-2, the V gene TRBV7-2, with D perhaps TRBD2 (5 bases). The germline V and J ends were trimmed by 3 bases and 5 bases, with 10 bases remaining between them. CDR1 SGHTA and CDR2 FQGNSA come from the germline V gene. The CDR3 loop spans 14 amino acids. CDR3 region: CASSFGLYTGELFF. The CDR3 DNA reads TGTGCCAGCAGCTTTGGACTCTATACCGGGGAGCTGTTTTTT.

The J gene is TRBJ1-1, the V gene TRBV7-3; D gene uncertain. CDR3 size: 14 residues. V was trimmed by 2 bases and J by 3 bases, leaving 10 bases between them. Germline V gene lookup returns CDR1 SGHTA and CDR2 FQGTGA. Here the CDR3 reads CASSLAGWDTEAFF. As DNA, the CDR3 is TGTGCCAGCAGCTTAGCGGGCTGGGACACTGAAGCTTTCTTT.

The rearrangement joins TRBV6-5 to TRBJ2-1, with 12 nucleotides matching TRBD2. With V trimmed by 6 bases and J by 7 bases, 1 base remained unmatched. Germline lookup yields CDR1 MNHEY and CDR2 SVGAGI. The CDR3 is 13 residues long. The CDR3 sequence is CASSTSGRNEQFF. The CDR3 DNA reads as TGTGCCAGCAGCACTAGCGGGAGGAATGAGCAGTTCTTC.

In this sample, this clone turned up once. The chain combines TRBV10-3 with TRBJ2-7, with 10 bases lining up with TRBD2. The CDR3 sequence is 16 residues long. Trimming cost V 0 bases and J 2 bases; bases outside gene matches: 4. Germline V CDR1 and CDR2: ENHRY, SYGVKD. The chain's CDR3 is CAISESGLAGAYEQYF. In nucleotides, the CDR3 is TGTGCCATCAGTGAGTCGGGTCTAGCGGGGGCCTACGAGCAGTACTTC.

The chain is built from TRBV2 and TRBJ1-1; 7 bases fit TRBD1. This CDR3 is built from 15 residues. V gave up 3 bases and J gave up 3 bases; unmatched junction bases: 7. Germline loops: CDR1 SNHLY, CDR2 FYNNEI. As DNA, the CDR3 is TGTGCCAGCAGTGATCCTCCCAGGGGGGACACTGAAGCTTTCTTT. Residues: CASSDPPRGDTEAFF.

J is TRBJ2-2 and V is TRBV5-1; D possibly corresponds to TRBD1 (5 bases). Trimming took 2 bases from V and 5 from J, leaving 10 bases between them. Germline CDR1 reads SGHRS; CDR2 reads YFSETQ. The CDR3 is 14 amino acids. This CDR3 reads CASSFRDRTGELFF. The CDR3 coding sequence is TGCGCCAGCAGCTTCAGGGATCGAACCGGGGAGCTGTTTTTT.

The chain is built from TRBV21-1 and TRBJ1-2. TRBV21-1 is classified as a pseudogene. This CDR3 region has 13 residues. CDR3 in amino acids: CASSKCGVSGYTF. CDR3 bases: TGTGCCAGCAGCAAATGCGGGGTTTCTGGCTACACCTTC.

The V gene is TRBV4-3, the J gene TRBJ1-1; the D gene is possibly TRBD1 (5 bases). The CDR3 extends over 15 amino acids. V gave up 4 bases and J gave up 0 bases, with 12 bases separating them. CDR1 and CDR2 from the germline V gene are LGHNA and YSLEER. The CDR3 DNA reads TGCGCCAGCAGCCCGGGCAGGGTTATGAACACTGAAGCTTTCTTT. Encoded protein: CASSPGRVMNTEAFF.

Judged by abundance, this clone is medium-sized (0.01 to 0.1%). The rearrangement joins TRBV25-1 to TRBJ2-3; 8 bases align to TRBD1. CDR3 size: 14 residues. With V trimmed by 6 bases and J by 1 base, 3 bases remained unmatched. CDR1 and CDR2 from the germline V gene are MGHDK and SYGVNS. The CDR3 coding sequence is TGTGCCAGCAGCAGGGGGCATCGCACAGATACGCAGTATTTT. Its protein product is CASSRGHRTDTQYF.